The 30 T cell receptor beta chains listed next were all sequenced from one sample in a study of Graves' ophthalmopathy and Graves' hyperthyroidism. As the template, RNA transcripts were used to amplify TCR beta CDR3 regions. An opening RT-PCR round employed HTBI primers and preceded a second-round multiplex PCR. From the multiplex PCR reads, TCRdb called clonotypes with MiXCR, one entry per CDR3 protein. Counted here are about 500,000 distinct CDR3 sequences, approximately 35% occurring once; the ten biggest clones make up around 4%. Material: peripheral blood or thyroid tissue (not recorded which). Receptor source: an adult man with Graves' hyperthyroidism.

A remark on this clonotype: A clone one base away is much larger, so this may be a read error. The chain links TRBV7-9 to TRBJ2-2; D may be TRBD1 or TRBD2 (6 bases each). Germline CDR1 reads SEHNR; CDR2 reads FQNEAQ (reference sequence). This CDR3 comprises 16 residues. In DNA form, the CDR3 reads TGTGCCAGCAGCTTAATAATAGGGGGAAACACCGGGGGGCTGTTTTTT. Translated: CASSLIIGGNTGGLFF.

The chain joins TRBV5-1 to TRBJ2-1, with 7 nucleotides matching TRBD1. Trimming took 7 bases from V and 3 from J; bases not matched to a gene: 1. CDR1 is SGHRS and CDR2 is YFSETQ in the germline V gene. The CDR3 has 12 amino acids. The CDR3 DNA sequence: TGCGCCAGCGGGGACAGCTACAATGAGCAGTTCTTC. Translation: CASGDSYNEQFF. The full variable domain, completed using reference TRBV5-1 and TRBJ2-1, is KAGVTQTPRYLIKTRGQQVTLSCSPISGHRSVSWYQQTPGQGLQFLFEYFSETQRNKGNFPGRFSGRQFSNSRSEMNVSTLELGDSALYLCASGDSYNEQFFGPGTRLTVL.

This clonotype came up many times. The chain is built from TRBV24-1 and TRBJ2-2, with D possibly called TRBD1 or TRBD2 (5 bases each). CDR1 and CDR2 from the germline V gene are KGHDR and SFDVKD. V was pared by 4 bases and J by 3 bases, with 11 bases between. This CDR3 is 15 amino acids long. The CDR3 protein is CATSEGERDTGELFF. CDR3 in DNA: TGTGCCACCAGTGAGGGGGAGAGAGACACCGGGGAGCTGTTTTTT.

This clonotype was observed many times. The V call is TRBV10-3, the J call TRBJ2-2; 7 bases map to TRBD2. J gave up 3 bases and V 4 bases, and 5 bases lay outside the gene matches. The V gene's germline CDR1 is ENHRY and CDR2 SYGVKD. CDR3 length equals 15 residues. CDR3 coding DNA: TGTGCCATCAGTGCTAGCGGTTCTGACACCGGGGAGCTGTTTTTT. Its translation: CAISASGSDTGELFF.

The chain joins TRBV2 to TRBJ2-5, with a tentative D call TRBD1 (6 bases). V lost 6 bases, J lost 0 bases, and 20 bases lay in between. This CDR3 region has 17 residues. Germline lookup yields CDR1 SNHLY and CDR2 FYNNEI. The CDR3 loop is CASSVTPPGTHQETQYF. CDR3 in DNA: TGTGCCAGCAGCGTCACACCCCCCGGGACACACCAAGAGACCCAGTACTTC.

This clonotype was seen at least ten times. This chain connects TRBV9 to TRBJ2-2; D is perhaps TRBD1 (6 bases). The V and J ends lost 7 bases and 9 bases respectively, with 7 bases between them. Germline V gene lookup returns CDR1 SGDLS and CDR2 YYNGEE. CDR3 length: 10 residues. The CDR3 region is CASGGRELFF. CDR3 nucleotide sequence: TGTGCCAGCGGGGGCAGGGAGCTGTTTTTT. The full variable domain, completed using reference TRBV9 and TRBJ2-2, is DSGVTQTPKHLITATGQRVTLRCSPRSGDLSVYWYQQSLDQGLQFLIQYYNGEERAKGNILERFSAQQFPDLHSELNLSSLELGDSALYFCASGGRELFFGEGSRLTVL.

Comment on this clonotype: One end of the junction fails to match germline, which may point to a read error. V is TRBV20-1 and J is TRBJ2-6, with D possibly being TRBD1 or TRBD2 (5 bases each). Germline-derived CDR1 and CDR2 are DFQATT and SNEGSKA (reference sequence). The CDR3 consists of 20 residues. In DNA, the CDR3 is TGCAGTGCTGGAGATGGGGGTTCAGCAGGCAGATCCTCTGGGGCCAACGTCCTGACTTTC. As protein: CSAGDGGSAGRSSGANVLTF.

The chain combines TRBV6-6 with TRBJ2-5, with D possibly TRBD1 on 5 matching bases. The J call is in doubt because the DNA end fits TRBJ2-1 better. The germline V gene encodes CDR1 MNHNY and CDR2 SVGAGI (reference sequence). The CDR3 is 16 amino acids. DNA for the CDR3: TGTGCCAGCAGTAACTTCGGGTCAGGGCCTAACAATGAGCAGTTCTTC. This sequence encodes CASSNFGSGPNNEQFF.

This clonotype was detected only a few times. This sequence joins TRBV12-5 and TRBJ2-2, with D unresolved. The CDR3 extends over 14 amino acids. Germline V lookup: CDR1 LGHNT, CDR2 FRNRAP. Deletions cut 8 bases from V and 1 base from J, with 11 bases between. Here the CDR3 DNA reads TGTGCTAGTAGAGAGGACGGGAACACCGGGGAGCTGTTTTTT. This codes for CASREDGNTGELFF.

There are many counts of this clonotype. The CDR3 sequence is CASSLSIGELFF. As DNA, the CDR3 is TGTGCCAGCAGTCTATCGATCGGGGAGCTGTTTTTT. The V gene is TRBV6-5, the J gene TRBJ2-2; D ambiguous. Germline loops: CDR1 MNHEY, CDR2 SVGAGI. The V end lost 5 bases, the J end lost 7 bases, and 8 bases lay between the germline ends. The length of the CDR3 is 12 residues.

This clonotype was detected many times. The J gene is TRBJ1-2, the V gene TRBV29-1; D is uncertain. There are 12 residues in the CDR3. Germline V lookup: CDR1 SQVTM, CDR2 ANQGSEA. Trimming took 7 bases from V and 8 from J, leaving 17 bases between them. For the CDR3, the DNA is TGCAGCGGTTTCGTCCTGGTGGGGGGCTACACCTTC. It codes for CSGFVLVGGYTF.

This clonotype was found many times. The rearrangement uses TRBV20-1 and TRBJ2-5; D may be TRBD1 or TRBD2 (5 bases each). The germline V gene has CDR1 DFQATT and CDR2 SNEGSKA (reference sequence). V lost 0 bases and J lost 9, with 14 bases in between. The CDR3 runs to 13 residues. CDR3 residues: CSARDDVGAAQYF. Written as DNA, the CDR3 is TGCAGTGCTAGAGACGATGTCGGGGCGGCCCAGTACTTC.

A word on this clonotype: A much larger clone differs by one base, so this may be a read error. CDR3 in DNA: TGTGCCAGCAGTTTACGGTCAGTCACCGGGGAGCTGTCTTTT. The encoded protein is CASSLRSVTGELSF. The chain couples TRBV12-3 or TRBV12-4 to TRBJ2-2, with D maybe TRBD2 (5 bases). The CDR3 is 14 residues long.

This clonotype was picked up many times. The chain combines TRBV20-1 with TRBJ1-3; D is unresolved. Germline CDR1 and CDR2: DFQATT and SNEGSKA (reference sequence). Trimming removed 3 bases from V and 0 bases from J, with 9 bases in between. The CDR3 runs to 14 residues. CDR3 sequence: CSARKQDSGNTIYF. In DNA form, the CDR3 reads TGCAGTGCTAGGAAGCAGGACTCTGGAAACACCATATATTTT.

Concerning this clonotype itself: This may come from a read error, since a much larger clone is one base off. The chain uses TRBV9 and TRBJ2-2; D is tentatively TRBD1 or TRBD2 (5 bases each). Germline CDR1 reads SGDLS; CDR2 reads YYNGEE. The CDR3 is 13 residues long. Trimming took 7 bases from V and 7 from J, leaving 14 bases between them. CDR3 coding DNA: TGTGCCAGCGGGGGACGGATTAGCGGGGAGCTGTTTTTT. This encodes CASGGRISGELFF.

The table lists this clonotype with many counts. This sequence joins TRBV10-2 and TRBJ1-5; D unresolved. CDR1 is WSHSY and CDR2 is SAAADI in the germline V gene. V lost 1 base to trimming and J lost 1 base, with 8 bases between them. The CDR3 has 15 residues. The CDR3 sequence: CASSEFGGSNQPQHF. The CDR3 bases are TGCGCCAGCAGTGAGTTCGGAGGCAGCAATCAGCCCCAGCATTTT.

This clonotype has only a few counts. This chain links TRBV28 with TRBJ1-4; the D is unclear. Germline CDR1 and CDR2: MDHEN and SYDVKM. This CDR3 spans 15 amino acids. The V and J ends lost 7 bases and 0 bases respectively, with 12 bases between them. CDR3 DNA: TGTGCCAGCACTCACCTCTCTGCAACTAATGAAAAACTGTTTTTT. Translating it yields CASTHLSATNEKLFF.

The V and J genes are TRBV25-1 and TRBJ1-1; 7 positions match TRBD1. The V and J ends lost 1 base and 6 bases, in that order; junction bases with no gene match: 8. The CDR3 is made up of 15 amino acids. Germline-derived CDR1 and CDR2 are MGHDK and SYGVNS. DNA for the CDR3: TGTGCCAGCAGTGAATCGACAGGGCTGGGGGCTGAAGCTTTCTTT. Its translation is CASSESTGLGAEAFF.

This clonotype was found a few times. V is TRBV6-5 and J is TRBJ1-5, with a tentative D call TRBD1 (6 bases). Germline V lookup: CDR1 MNHEY, CDR2 SVGAGI. The CDR3 is 18 residues long. V lost 3 bases and J lost 4, with 22 bases in between. This CDR3 reads CASSYRAPPDSQNQPQHF. Here the CDR3 DNA reads TGTGCCAGCAGTTATCGCGCTCCCCCGGACAGCCAAAATCAGCCCCAGCATTTT.

A note on this clonotype: A much larger clone is a single base away; this may be a read error. Here the CDR3 reads CATSEEGRKQHF. CDR3 DNA sequence: TGTGCCACCAGTGAAGAGGGGCGGAAGCAGCACTTC. The chain uses TRBV24-1 and TRBJ2-7, with D possibly called TRBD1 or TRBD2 (5 bases each). The CDR3 loop spans 12 amino acids. Germline CDR1 KGHDR, CDR2 SFDVKD.

In regard to this clonotype: A read error may produce the germline difference seen at one junction end. The rearrangement uses TRBV7-2 and TRBJ1-1, with 8 bases that match TRBD1. The CDR3 sequence is 14 residues long. Germline V gene data show CDR1 as SGHTA and CDR2 as FQGNSA. DNA of the CDR3: TGCGCCAGCAGCCAAGCCCAGGGGGCTCGGCAAGCTTTCTTT. It specifies CASSQAQGARQAFF.

The table lists this clonotype with many counts. This chain links TRBV5-1 with TRBJ1-6; D gene ambiguous. Germline V lookup: CDR1 SGHRS, CDR2 YFSETQ. V shed 4 bases and J shed 9 bases, with 17 bases lying between them. The CDR3 covers 15 residues. Written as DNA, the CDR3 is TGCGCCAGCAGCCCGGTCGGGCTCGGTCTTTCACCCCTCCACTTT. Amino acids: CASSPVGLGLSPLHF.

This clonotype was seen a handful of times. The chain joins TRBV6-1 to TRBJ1-5, with TRBD1 identical over 8 bases. CDR1 MNHNS and CDR2 SASEGT come from the germline V gene. V shed 3 bases, J shed 4 bases, and the junction held 14 bases outside the gene matches. The CDR3 is 18 residues long. Here the CDR3 reads CASSDSLDRARVNQPQHF. The DNA of the CDR3 is TGTGCCAGCAGTGACAGTTTGGACAGGGCGAGAGTTAATCAGCCCCAGCATTTT.

This clonotype came up once. Since a much larger clone is just one base distant, this may be a read error. V and J are TRBV7-2 and TRBJ2-5, with D perhaps TRBD1 (6 bases). The CDR3 consists of 14 residues. In germline, CDR1 is SGHTA, CDR2 FQGNSA. CDR3 sequence: CASSLTGLQEIQYF. The CDR3 DNA follows: TGTGCCAGCAGCTTAACAGGGTTACAAGAGATCCAGTACTTC.

The chain has TRBV24-1 and TRBJ2-5, with D tentatively TRBD1 (6 bases). This CDR3 region has 15 residues. V was trimmed by 0 bases and J by 5 bases, leaving 12 bases between them. From germline, CDR1 is KGHDR and CDR2 SFDVKD. Written as DNA, the CDR3 is TGTGCCACCAGTGATTTGAGGGGGATTGGGGAGACCCAGTACTTC. It is translated as CATSDLRGIGETQYF.

A few counts support this clonotype. The gene calls are TRBV12-3 or TRBV12-4 and TRBJ1-1, with 7 bases fitting TRBD1. The V segment lost 1 base and the J segment 8 bases; nucleotides outside the gene matches: 4. The CDR3 contains 13 residues. The CDR3 sequence: CASSLGNRGEAFF. CDR3 DNA: TGTGCCAGCAGTTTAGGGAACAGGGGAGAAGCTTTCTTT.

This chain uses TRBV9 with TRBJ1-2; 7 positions match TRBD1. The CDR3 covers 15 residues. Germline V CDR1 and CDR2: SGDLS, YYNGEE. V shed 4 bases and J 2 bases; nucleotides not matched to a gene: 8. The CDR3 coding sequence is TGTGCCAGCAGCTTTGAGACAGGGAGGAACTATGGCTACACCTTC. This codes for CASSFETGRNYGYTF.

This clonotype was seen repeatedly, ten times or more. The V and J genes are TRBV15 and TRBJ1-5; 9 bases align to TRBD1. Germline V gives CDR1 LNHNV, CDR2 YYDKDF (reference sequence). The J segment lost 6 bases and the V segment lost 5 bases, leaving 8 bases of the junction unmatched. This CDR3 comprises 15 residues. CDR3 DNA sequence: TGTGCCACCAGCTTACCTGGGACAGGGTTTCAGCCCCAGCATTTT. Translating gives CATSLPGTGFQPQHF.

The rearrangement joins TRBV2 to TRBJ1-2; D possibly corresponds to TRBD1 (5 bases). The germline gives CDR1 SNHLY, CDR2 FYNNEI. This CDR3 has 15 amino acids. V lost 3 bases and J 6 bases, leaving 17 bases between the germline ends. The CDR3 loop is CASSEWTSGADGYTF. CDR3 nucleotide sequence: TGTGCCAGCAGTGAGTGGACTAGCGGGGCGGATGGCTACACCTTC.

This clonotype has a handful of counts. The chain uses TRBV6-5 and TRBJ1-1; a weak D match, TRBD1 (5 bases). Trimming took off 8 bases at V and 4 bases at J, with 14 bases between the two ends. Germline V gene data show CDR1 as MNHEY and CDR2 as SVGAGI. The CDR3 runs 13 residues. The DNA for the CDR3 is TGTGCCAGCGGGGACCTAGGGAGCACTGAAGCTTTCTTT. The encoded protein is CASGDLGSTEAFF.